This is a list of T cell receptor beta chains from one sample in a study of response to subunit inactivated influenza vaccine. TCRdb processed the RT-PCR reads anew with MiXCR; each CDR3 protein has one entry. Of 530,000 or so distinct CDR3 sequences listed, 12% were seen once; the top ten hold roughly 10%. Material: PBMCs from blood, obtained on the day of vaccination. These receptors came from a man over 45 who received an inactivated influenza vaccine. The CDR3 runs from the conserved cysteine through the conserved F or W. A D gene is named only where the DNA matches it firmly. The size field is filled for only some rows; it gives once, few, many or a size class.

TRBJ2-5	NA	TRBV28	NA	CASRSGPEETQYF	TGTGCCAGCAGGTCCGGGCCCGAAGAGACCCAGTACTTC
TRBJ1-1	NA	TRBV11-1	NA	CASTPQANTEAFF	TGTGCCAGCACCCCACAAGCTAACACTGAAGCTTTCTTT
TRBJ2-7	TRBD1	TRBV7-9	NA	CASSLNEDRFYEQYF	TGTGCCAGCAGCTTAAATGAGGACAGGTTTTACGAGCAGTACTTC
TRBJ2-1	TRBD2	TRBV11-2	few	CASSPGQGSGRGSYNEQFF	TGTGCCAGCAGCCCGGGTCAGGGTAGCGGGAGAGGTTCCTACAATGAGCAGTTCTTC
TRBJ2-7	NA	TRBV5-1	few	CASSRIRAGYYEQYF	TGCGCCAGCAGCCGCATTAGGGCAGGATACTACGAGCAGTACTTC
TRBJ2-2	TRBD1	TRBV28	few	CASRSGGAETGELFF	TGTGCCAGCAGATCAGGGGGCGCGGAGACCGGGGAGCTGTTTTTT
TRBJ2-5	NA	TRBV12-3/TRBV12-4	many	CASSSPQETQYF	TGTGCCAGCAGTTCCCCGCAAGAGACCCAGTACTTC
TRBJ2-3	NA	TRBV28	many	CASSFPPGQEIGADTQYF	TGTGCCAGCAGTTTCCCCCCGGGCCAAGAAATTGGGGCAGATACGCAGTATTTT
TRBJ1-4	TRBD1	TRBV5-1	few	CASSVAGTGSNEKLFF	TGCGCCAGCAGCGTGGCAGGGACAGGGTCTAATGAAAAACTGTTTTTT
TRBJ2-1	TRBD2	TRBV5-1	few	CASSLASSGDNEQFF	TGCGCCAGCAGCTTGGCGTCTAGCGGGGACAATGAGCAGTTCTTC
TRBJ2-7	NA	TRBV6-1	NA	CASRSETGREQYF	TGTGCCAGCAGAAGCGAGACAGGGAGGGAGCAGTACTTC
TRBJ2-5	NA	TRBV12-3/TRBV12-4	many	CASSWLRAGETQYF	TGTGCCAGCAGTTGGCTCCGGGCTGGGGAGACCCAGTACTTC
TRBJ1-1	NA	TRBV6-1	NA	CASSEGDQRAFF	TGTGCCAGCAGTGAAGGAGATCAAAGGGCTTTCTTT
TRBJ1-1	NA	TRBV29-1	many	CSVTGQPNTEAFF	TGCAGCGTTACGGGACAACCGAACACTGAAGCTTTCTTT
TRBJ2-3	NA	TRBV12-3/TRBV12-4	NA	CASSSTPDTQYF	TGTGCCAGCAGTTCGACCCCAGATACGCAGTATTTT
TRBJ2-1	NA	TRBV5-1	NA	CASSFPRFNFGTFSEQFF	TGCGCCAGCAGCTTCCCCCGCTTTAATTTTGGGACATTTAGTGAGCAGTTCTTC
TRBJ2-1	TRBD2	TRBV16	few	CASRTRTSGRRNEQFF	TGTGCCAGCCGAACCCGGACTAGCGGGAGAAGAAATGAGCAGTTCTTC
TRBJ2-3	TRBD2	TRBV27	NA	CASSFPFTSGRPPLQYF	TGTGCCAGCAGTTTCCCATTTACTAGCGGGAGACCCCCCCTGCAGTATTTT
TRBJ2-2	TRBD2	TRBV7-9	few	CASSRRSGGNTGELFF	TGTGCCAGCAGCCGGAGGAGCGGGGGGAACACCGGGGAGCTGTTTTTT
TRBJ2-7	NA	TRBV29-1	few	CSVKEPEQYF	TGCAGCGTTAAAGAGCCCGAGCAGTACTTC
TRBJ2-6	NA	TRBV11-2	few	CASSLWPPDSGSASGANVLTF	TGTGCCAGCAGCTTATGGCCCCCCGATTCGGGTTCCGCCTCTGGGGCCAACGTCCTGACTTTC
TRBJ2-1	TRBD2	TRBV7-6	NA	CASSPYGGLRNEQFF	TGTGCCAGCAGCCCCTACGGGGGGTTGCGAAATGAGCAGTTCTTC
TRBJ2-4	NA	TRBV9	few	CASSVGTGGAKNIQYF	TGTGCCAGCAGCGTAGGGACCGGAGGGGCCAAAAACATTCAGTACTTC
TRBJ2-7	NA	TRBV12-3/TRBV12-4	few	CASSSPMNAYEQYF	TGTGCCAGCAGTTCGCCAATGAACGCCTACGAGCAGTACTTC
TRBJ2-7	NA	TRBV20-1	NA	CSARGTFNYEQYF	TGCAGTGCTAGAGGGACTTTCAACTACGAGCAGTACTTC
TRBJ2-1	NA	TRBV27	many	CASSLNFWDTYNEQFF	TGTGCCAGCAGTCTAAACTTCTGGGACACCTACAATGAGCAGTTCTTC
TRBJ1-1	NA	TRBV5-1	many	CASSLTYTGGEAFF	TGCGCCAGCAGCTTGACGTACACGGGGGGTGAAGCTTTCTTT
TRBJ2-3	NA	TRBV5-5	NA	CASSLGAGTGLTDTQYF	TGTGCCAGCAGCTTGGGGGCTGGGACGGGCCTCACAGATACGCAGTATTTT
TRBJ1-6	NA	TRBV2	few	CASSEMAAGHSPLHF	TGTGCCAGCAGTGAAATGGCGGCAGGGCATTCACCCCTCCACTTT
TRBJ2-7	NA	TRBV19	few	CASSPRDMWYEQYF	TGTGCCAGTAGTCCGCGGGATATGTGGTACGAGCAGTACTTC
TRBJ1-1	NA	TRBV20-1	NA	CSARVRRAGGYTEAFF	TGCAGTGCTAGAGTCCGCAGGGCCGGAGGTTACACTGAAGCTTTCTTT
TRBJ1-6	TRBD1	TRBV4-1	NA	CASSLSGTGDSPLHF	TGCGCCAGCAGCCTATCCGGGACAGGGGATTCACCCCTCCACTTT
TRBJ2-2	TRBD2	TRBV27	few	CASRTSGGFYTGELFF	TGTGCCAGTAGGACTAGCGGGGGGTTTTACACCGGGGAGCTGTTTTTT
TRBJ1-1	NA	TRBV7-9	NA	CASSSPFKGTEAFF	TGTGCCAGCAGCTCCCCATTTAAGGGCACTGAAGCTTTCTTT
TRBJ2-3	TRBD2	TRBV12-3/TRBV12-4	NA	CASSGRAFKDTQYF	TGTGCCAGCAGTGGGAGGGCGTTCAAAGATACGCAGTATTTT
TRBJ2-7	NA	TRBV4-3	NA	CASSQVAGPSSYEQYF	TGCGCCAGCAGCCAAGTAGCCGGGCCGAGCTCCTACGAGCAGTACTTC
TRBJ2-5	NA	TRBV30	NA	CAWSVLAATQYF	TGTGCCTGGAGTGTACTGGCGGCGACCCAGTACTTC
TRBJ2-3	NA	TRBV27	few	CASDVTGYTSTDTQYF	TGTGCCAGTGACGTCACGGGTTATACTAGCACAGATACGCAGTATTTT